What follows are 25 T cell receptor beta chains derived from one specimen sequenced in a study of T cell responses to AZD1222 COVID-19 vaccine. This table comes from immunoSEQ multiplex PCR, and its TCRdb copy is limited to in-frame clones, with some not included. The table lists some 110,000 clones, roughly 90% of them singletons. Sequences were derived from peripheral blood, sampled on day 0 of AZD1222 vaccination. Source of these receptors: an adult in good health.

This clone has a single count. The rearrangement uses TRBV10-2 and TRBJ2-3; 9 bases match TRBD2. CDR1 and CDR2 (germline): WSHSY, SAAADI. V lost 2 bases and J lost 5; bases outside the gene matches: 14. The CDR3 covers 18 residues. The CDR3 DNA reads as TGCGCCAGCAGTGAGCCCTGGATCGGGCGGGAGGGCGGAGATACGCAGTATTTT. Translating it yields CASSEPWIGREGGDTQYF.

The genes are TRBV4-1 and TRBJ2-1, with D uncertain. The V end lost 1 base, the J end lost 0 bases, and 10 bases lay between the germline ends. Germline V lookup: CDR1 MGHRA, CDR2 YSYEKL. CDR3 length: 16 residues. The CDR3: CASSQVVRNSYNEQFF. CDR3 nucleotides: TGCGCCAGCAGCCAAGTGGTTAGGAACTCCTACAATGAGCAGTTCTTC.

V and J are TRBV4-3 and TRBJ2-3; 13 nucleotides line up with TRBD2. This CDR3 is 16 amino acids long. Germline values: CDR1 LGHNA, CDR2 YSLEER. V shed 4 bases, J shed 6 bases, and the junction held 7 bases outside the gene matches. The CDR3 loop reads CASSPRTSGSFDTQYF. Written as DNA, the CDR3 is TGCGCCAGCAGCCCCCGGACTAGCGGGAGTTTCGATACGCAGTATTTT.

The V call is TRBV18, the J call TRBJ2-3; 13 nucleotides agree with TRBD2. The CDR3 length is 16 residues. Germline trimming cut 4 bases from V and 6 bases from J; bases unmatched to any gene: 7. Germline V CDR1 and CDR2: KGHSH, LQKENI. CDR3 loop: CASSRGLAGAGDTQYF. The CDR3 DNA is TGTGCCAGCTCACGTGGACTAGCGGGAGCAGGTGATACGCAGTATTTT.

The V gene is TRBV5-1, the J gene TRBJ1-4; D is unclear. The CDR3 loop spans 15 amino acids. V dropped 0 bases and J dropped 3 bases, with 9 bases sitting between them. The germline CDR1 and CDR2 sequences are SGHRS and YFSETQ. Here the CDR3 reads CASSLGLGSNEKLFF. The CDR3 coding sequence is TGCGCCAGCAGCTTGGGCTTGGGATCTAATGAAAAACTGTTTTTT.

V gene TRBV5-4 combines with J gene TRBJ1-5; D is uncertain. Germline CDR1 reads SGHNT; CDR2 reads YYREEE (reference sequence). The CDR3 totals 13 residues. V dropped 2 bases and J dropped 4 bases, with 7 bases sitting between them. In DNA, the CDR3 is TGTGCCAGCAGCTTTGACGTAAATCAGCCCCAGCATTTT. This gives the protein CASSFDVNQPQHF.

This chain connects TRBV5-4 to TRBJ2-1, with 7 positions matching TRBD1. Germline CDR1 SGHNT, CDR2 YYREEE (reference sequence). V dropped 5 bases and J dropped 2; count of bases not matched to a gene: 7. This CDR3 region has 15 residues. Here the CDR3 reads CASSHGGQAYNEQFF. In DNA form, the CDR3 reads TGTGCCAGCAGTCACGGAGGACAGGCCTACAATGAGCAGTTCTTC.

The rearrangement links TRBV7-2 to TRBJ2-7; 9 bases are shared with TRBD2. With V trimmed by 5 bases and J by 3 bases, 8 bases remained unmatched. The CDR3 runs 15 residues. CDR1 and CDR2 (germline): SGHTA, FQGNSA. CDR3 in amino acids: CASSTRLAENYEQYF. The DNA of the CDR3 is TGTGCCAGCAGCACCCGACTAGCGGAAAACTACGAGCAGTACTTC.

The chain is built from TRBV5-6 and TRBJ1-3; D possibly corresponds to TRBD1 (6 bases). Germline V CDR1 and CDR2: SGHDT, YYEEEE. The CDR3 sequence is 13 residues long. Deletions cut 9 bases from V and 4 bases from J, with 14 bases between. CDR3 sequence: CATRPTGGNTIYF. CDR3 nucleotides: TGTGCCACACGACCAACAGGGGGAAACACCATATATTTT.

This clone was found a few times. The chain combines TRBV30 with TRBJ1-6; the match to TRBD1 covers 10 bases. The V gene end was trimmed by 0 bases and the J gene end by 10 bases; junction bases not matched to a gene: 3. Per the germline V gene, CDR1 is GTSNPN and CDR2 is SVGIG (reference sequence). The CDR3 covers 14 residues. As DNA, the CDR3 is TGTGCCTGGAGTGTACGGACAGGGGGATCACCCCTCCACTTT. Translation: CAWSVRTGGSPLHF.

This clone was detected only once. In the same sample, other DNA sequences code for this CDR3. This chain uses TRBV9 with TRBJ2-1; a weak D match, TRBD2 (6 bases). Between the trimmed V and J ends, which lost 3 bases and 10 bases, there was a span of 11 bases. The CDR3 runs 12 residues. Per the germline V gene, CDR1 is SGDLS and CDR2 is YYNGEE. The CDR3 loop is CASSAGVGEQFF. In DNA form, the CDR3 reads TGTGCCAGCAGCGCGGGGGTTGGCGAGCAGTTCTTC.

V usage is TRBV19 and J usage is TRBJ1-2, with D hard to call. Germline CDR1 reads LNHDA; CDR2 reads SQIVND (reference sequence). Trimming shortened V by 3 bases and J by 2 bases, and 10 bases separated the two germline ends. The CDR3 is 14 amino acids. The chain's CDR3 is CASSILRLNYGYTF. The DNA of the CDR3 is TGTGCCAGTAGTATTCTTCGGCTAAACTATGGCTACACCTTC.

The chain couples TRBV4-1 to TRBJ2-7; D is unclear. This CDR3 is 13 amino acids long. V shed 4 bases and J shed 6 bases, with 13 bases lying between them. Germline V gene lookup returns CDR1 MGHRA and CDR2 YSYEKL. The CDR3 region is CASSPPVGAEQYF. The CDR3 nucleotides read TGCGCCAGCAGCCCCCCGGTAGGAGCCGAGCAGTACTTC.

This chain connects TRBV4-3 to TRBJ2-2; 7 nucleotides match TRBD2. Germline V CDR1 and CDR2: LGHNA, YSLEER. Trimming cost V 4 bases and J 8 bases; bases outside gene matches: 10. The CDR3 runs to 15 residues. The CDR3: CASSPGGRSMGELFF. The CDR3 DNA follows: TGCGCCAGCAGCCCCGGCGGGAGAAGTATGGGGGAGCTGTTTTTT.

The gene calls are TRBV27 and TRBJ1-1; 10 nucleotides match TRBD1. V shed 6 bases, J shed 3 bases, and the junction held 7 bases outside the gene matches. Looked up from germline, CDR1 is MNHEY and CDR2 is SMNVEV (reference sequence). This CDR3 comprises 15 residues. The CDR3 is CASRGGQGLDTEAFF. CDR3 in DNA: TGTGCCAGCAGGGGGGGACAGGGGCTGGACACTGAAGCTTTCTTT.

The chain recombines TRBV18 with TRBJ1-1, with TRBD1 as a possible D gene (5 bases). The CDR3 extends over 15 amino acids. CDR1 and CDR2 from the germline V gene are KGHSH and LQKENI. V lost 3 bases, J lost 3 bases, and 14 bases lay in between. CDR3 region: CASSPHMGVDTEAFF. In DNA, the CDR3 is TGTGCCAGCTCACCTCATATGGGGGTAGACACTGAAGCTTTCTTT.

J is TRBJ2-2 and V is TRBV2; possible D gene TRBD1, 6 bases. Germline V gene lookup returns CDR1 SNHLY and CDR2 FYNNEI. V lost 1 base, J lost 7 bases, and 10 bases lay in between. This CDR3 comprises 14 residues. CDR3 DNA sequence: TGTGCCAGCAGTGAAGGTCACAGGGACGGGGAGCTGTTTTTT. Protein: CASSEGHRDGELFF.

Concerning this clone: Because the CDR3's place on the DNA is in doubt, the DNA is left out and the CDR3 is given as listed by TCRdb. The chain employs TRBV28 and TRBJ2-5; the table gives TRBD1 as D, unverified against the DNA. Germline CDR1 reads MDHEN; CDR2 reads SYDVKM. The CDR3 sequence runs 14 residues, both termini included. CDR3 in amino acids: CASSSSTVRETQYF.

The chain joins TRBV5-1 to TRBJ1-2; 9 bases map to TRBD1. Losses at the gene ends were 1 base for V and 1 base for J; bases not matched to a gene: 8. The CDR3 has 17 amino acids. Germline CDR1 and CDR2: SGHRS and YFSETQ. The CDR3 region has the DNA TGCGCCAGCAGCTTGATCGGGACAGGGACCGATAACTATGGCTACACCTTC. This translates into CASSLIGTGTDNYGYTF.

The chain couples TRBV6-1 to TRBJ1-1, with 8 bases matching TRBD1. This CDR3 has 14 amino acids. V was pared by 2 bases and J by 5 bases, with 4 bases of the junction left unmatched. CDR1 is MNHNS and CDR2 is SASEGT in the germline V gene. The CDR3 region has the DNA TGTGCCAGCAGTGAACAGGGGGCAGGGACTGAAGCTTTCTTT. Residues: CASSEQGAGTEAFF.

The chain combines TRBV2 with TRBJ2-2; TRBD1 matches 8 bases. The CDR3 has 15 residues. The ends lost 2 bases at V and 5 bases at J; junction bases unmatched: 4. The germline CDR1 and CDR2 sequences are SNHLY and FYNNEI. The CDR3 is CASSEQHRGTGELFF. The CDR3 DNA follows: TGTGCCAGCAGTGAACAGCACAGGGGGACCGGGGAGCTGTTTTTT.

The gene calls are TRBV6-2 or TRBV6-3 and TRBJ2-5, with D possibly TRBD2 on 5 matching bases. CDR1 MNHEY and CDR2 SVGEGT come from the germline V gene. This CDR3 has 12 residues. The germline V and J ends were trimmed by 5 bases and 6 bases, with 10 bases remaining between them. This chain's CDR3 is CASSGRAKTQYF. The CDR3 DNA reads as TGTGCCAGCAGTGGGCGGGCCAAGACCCAGTACTTC.

This rearrangement joins TRBV4-2 to TRBJ2-1, with TRBD2 identical over 8 bases. CDR3 length: 15 residues. Germline V gene lookup returns CDR1 LGHNA and CDR2 YNFKEQ. V lost 5 bases to trimming and J lost 6 bases; unmatched junction nucleotides: 9. CDR3 in DNA: TGTGCCAGCAGCGAAGGGACTAGAGGGTTCAATGAGCAGTTCTTC. This translates into CASSEGTRGFNEQFF.

The CDR3 DNA follows: TGTGCCACCAGGGCCTCGAGACAGAAGATTTACGAGCAGTACTTC. Its translation: CATRASRQKIYEQYF. J is TRBJ2-7 and V is TRBV24-1, with D perhaps TRBD1 (5 bases). The CDR3 has 15 residues. Germline loops: CDR1 KGHDR, CDR2 SFDVKD. The ends were cut back, 7 bases at V and 4 bases at J, with 19 bases in the middle.

V is TRBV6-2 or TRBV6-3 and J is TRBJ1-4; tentative D call: TRBD1 (6 bases). Germline V CDR1 and CDR2: MNHEY, SVGEGT. Trimming pared 4 bases from V and 4 bases from J, leaving 7 bases between. This CDR3 contains 13 residues. Here the CDR3 reads CASSSRGNEKLFF. The CDR3 coding sequence is TGTGCCAGCAGTTCCAGGGGTAATGAAAAACTGTTTTTT.